This section outlines one T cell receptor beta chain sequence together with its context. What it recognizes is unknown. The data belong to a study of graft-versus-host responses after intestinal transplantation. Study at large: Multivisceral, liver-intestinal, or isolated intestinal transplants were given to recipients. Anti-thymocyte globulin served as induction for all recipients, who then took tacrolimus and steroids for 2 to 4 years. Study findings and constraints: GvH clones detected in recipient marrow included some appearing first in ileum or blood.

Trimming took 6 bases from V and 4 from J; bases not matched to a gene: 6. CDR3 size: 13 residues. Germline CDR1 SGHVS, CDR2 FNYEAQ. The data were produced by immunoSEQ multiplex PCR, yet TCRdb's version contains in-frame clones alone and is incomplete. The profile shows about 36,000 clones, 94% of them singletons. This rearrangement joins TRBV7-6 to TRBJ2-7; 7 nucleotides align to TRBD1. This receptor was identified in a human donor who was the organ donor for an intestinal transplant. The sample here was unstimulated CD4+ T cells sorted from spleen or lymph node cells, taken before transplant. The CDR3 region has the DNA TGTGCCAGCAGTTCCACAGGGGTTTACGAGCAGTACTTC. Translated, it gives CASSSTGVYEQYF.